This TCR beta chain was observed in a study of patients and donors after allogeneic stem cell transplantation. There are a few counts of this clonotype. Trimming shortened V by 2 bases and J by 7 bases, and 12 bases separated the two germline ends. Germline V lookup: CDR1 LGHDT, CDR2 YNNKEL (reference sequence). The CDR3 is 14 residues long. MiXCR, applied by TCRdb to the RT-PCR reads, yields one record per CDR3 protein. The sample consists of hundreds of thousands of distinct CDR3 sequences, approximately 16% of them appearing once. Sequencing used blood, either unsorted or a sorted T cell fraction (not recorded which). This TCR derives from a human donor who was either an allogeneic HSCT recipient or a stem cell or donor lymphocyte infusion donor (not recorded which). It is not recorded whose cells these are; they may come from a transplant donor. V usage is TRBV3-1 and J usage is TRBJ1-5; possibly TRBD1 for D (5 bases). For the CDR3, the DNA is TGTGCCAGCAGCCAAATAAGAGGGGTGCAGCCCCAGCATTTT. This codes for CASSQIRGVQPQHF.